The rows below give T cell receptor beta chains drawn from one sample of a study of blood T cell repertoires in COVID-19. Assay: immunoSEQ multiplex PCR; the TCRdb copy retains only in-frame clones and omits some. Counted here are fewer than 250,000 clones, about 82% occurring once; the ten biggest clones make up approximately 9.1%. Sequencing was done on a sample of PBMCs or T cells enriched from blood (not recorded which). These TCRs come from a woman in her 50s with acute COVID-19. CDR3s include the opening cysteine and the closing phenylalanine or tryptophan. The D gene is left open where the match is weak. Clone sizes are given selectively: once, few, many, or a class where the clone is expanded.

size	D	J	V	CDR3	DNA
.	.	TRBJ1-5	TRBV30	CAWRPPGPGNQPQHF	TGTGCCTGGAGGCCCCCAGGGCCGGGCAATCAGCCCCAGCATTTT
few	.	TRBJ1-1	TRBV7-8	CASSPPGGPGSSRTEAFF	TGTGCCAGCAGCCCCCCCGGGGGGCCAGGGTCAAGTCGCACTGAAGCTTTCTTT
.	.	TRBJ1-1	TRBV4-3	CASSQEGRGGTEAFF	TGCGCCAGCAGCCAAGAGGGAAGGGGGGGCACTGAAGCTTTCTTT
.	.	TRBJ1-1	TRBV18	CASSPRSVRDTEAFF	TGTGCCAGCTCACCAAGGAGCGTCAGGGACACTGAAGCTTTCTTT
once	TRBD2	TRBJ2-7	TRBV6-6	CASSLAGDEQYF	TGTGCCAGCAGTCTAGCGGGGGACGAGCAGTACTTC
.	.	TRBJ2-1	TRBV30	CAWSGPWGGAANEQFF	TGTGCCTGGAGTGGGCCCTGGGGGGGGGCCGCGAATGAGCAGTTCTTC
.	.	TRBJ2-3	TRBV27	CASSLGGFPTDTQYF	TGTGCCAGCAGTTTAGGAGGGTTCCCCACAGATACGCAGTATTTT
.	.	TRBJ2-7	TRBV19	CASSIGRNEQYF	TGTGCCAGTAGTATAGGCAGGAACGAGCAGTACTTC
.	.	TRBJ2-1	TRBV5-1	CASSWSFGVSYNEQFF	TGCGCCAGCAGCTGGTCTTTCGGGGTTTCCTACAATGAGCAGTTCTTC
.	TRBD2	TRBJ2-1	TRBV19	CASLARGSGGASYNEQFF	TGTGCCAGTCTCGCCCGGGGTAGCGGGGGGGCCTCCTACAATGAGCAGTTCTTC
.	TRBD1	TRBJ2-3	TRBV2	CASNPGQGTDTQYF	TGTGCCAGCAACCCGGGACAGGGCACAGATACGCAGTATTTT
.	.	TRBJ2-5	TRBV9	CASSVGGETQYF	TGTGCCAGCAGCGTAGGCGGAGAGACCCAGTACTTC
.	.	TRBJ2-5	TRBV5-1	CASSLVVGGRETQYF	TGCGCCAGCAGCTTGGTGGTAGGGGGTAGGGAGACCCAGTACTTC
.	TRBD1	TRBJ2-7	TRBV19	CASRAEGQGTEQYF	TGTGCCAGTAGGGCCGAAGGACAGGGGACCGAGCAGTACTTC
.	.	TRBJ1-2	TRBV3-1/TRBV3-2	CASSPLLYSDGYTF	TGTGCCAGCAGTCCCTTATTGTATTCGGATGGCTACACCTTC
few	TRBD1	TRBJ1-1	TRBV7-2	CASSWGQEAFF	TGTGCCAGCAGCTGGGGACAGGAAGCTTTCTTT
.	TRBD1	TRBJ1-2	TRBV10-3	CAISGDRETYGYTF	TGTGCCATCAGTGGGGACAGGGAAACCTATGGCTACACCTTC
.	TRBD1	TRBJ1-4	TRBV19	CASCRQGIGKLFF	TGTGCCAGTTGTAGACAGGGTATTGGGAAACTGTTTTTT
.	.	TRBJ2-4	TRBV30	CAWSGSRAGAPKNIQYF	TGTGCCTGGAGTGGGTCCCGGGCGGGGGCCCCCAAAAACATTCAGTACTTC
.	.	TRBJ1-2	TRBV19	CASSIGSREAYTF	TGTGCCAGTAGTATCGGGTCAAGGGAGGCCTACACCTTC
.	.	TRBJ2-2	TRBV7-2	CASSLNLVSGELFF	TGTGCCAGCAGCTTAAATCTAGTTTCCGGGGAGCTGTTTTTT
.	.	TRBJ1-5	TRBV19	CASSIERGWAQHF	TGTGCCAGTAGTATCGAACGGGGGTGGGCCCAGCATTTT
.	.	TRBJ2-3	TRBV30	CAWSVGAGTDTQYF	TGTGCCTGGAGTGTAGGGGCAGGGACAGATACGCAGTATTTT
.	TRBD1	TRBJ1-4	TRBV4-1	CASSQVSGQGFEKLFF	TGCGCCAGCAGCCAAGTGAGCGGACAGGGGTTTGAAAAACTGTTTTTT
.	.	TRBJ1-6	TRBV7-3	CASSPTGVPAGSPLHF	TGTGCCAGCAGCCCGACCGGCGTCCCGGCAGGTTCACCCCTCCACTTT
many	.	TRBJ1-1	TRBV19	CASTALPGHLNTEAFF	TGTGCCAGTACGGCGTTACCGGGACACCTGAACACTGAAGCTTTCTTT
once	.	TRBJ1-6	TRBV27	CASRKSNNYNSPLHF	TGTGCCAGCAGAAAATCGAACAACTATAATTCACCCCTCCACTTT
.	TRBD1	TRBJ1-5	TRBV19	CASSSGQGPSQPQHF	TGTGCCAGTAGTTCAGGACAGGGGCCGAGTCAGCCCCAGCATTTT
.	.	TRBJ2-3	TRBV15	CATSREPFGDTDTQYF	TGTGCCACCAGCAGAGAACCGTTCGGAGACACAGATACGCAGTATTTT
.	.	TRBJ1-2	TRBV23-1	CASSQSRREDTNYGYTF	TGCGCCAGCAGTCAATCGAGGAGGGAGGATACTAACTATGGCTACACCTTC
.	TRBD2	TRBJ2-1	TRBV5-1	CASSWGGTPRNEQFF	TGCGCCAGCAGCTGGGGGGGGACCCCCCGGAATGAGCAGTTCTTC
.	TRBD1	TRBJ2-6	TRBV19	CASSIGSGQGPSGANVLTF	TGTGCCAGTAGTATCGGGTCCGGACAGGGGCCCTCTGGGGCCAACGTCCTGACTTTC
few	TRBD1	TRBJ2-2	TRBV5-1	CASSPRTGGVSGELFF	TGCGCCAGCAGCCCCAGGACAGGGGGAGTTTCCGGGGAGCTGTTTTTT
.	TRBD1	TRBJ1-1	TRBV29-1	CSSRQGLNTEAFF	TGCAGTTCCCGACAGGGACTGAACACTGAAGCTTTCTTT
.	.	TRBJ2-4	TRBV6-2/TRBV6-3	CASSPWGVAKNIQYF	TGTGCCAGCAGCCCGTGGGGGGTAGCCAAAAACATTCAGTACTTC
.	TRBD1	TRBJ1-1	TRBV19	CASSVGQGRTEAFF	TGTGCCAGTAGCGTGGGACAGGGAAGGACTGAAGCTTTCTTT
.	TRBD1	TRBJ1-1	TRBV19	CASTPGQGETEAFF	TGTGCCAGTACCCCGGGACAGGGTGAAACTGAAGCTTTCTTT
.	TRBD1	TRBJ2-2	TRBV11-2	CASSSLQGFGELFF	TGTGCCAGCAGCTCCCTACAGGGGTTCGGGGAGCTGTTTTTT
.	.	TRBJ1-6	TRBV7-2	CASSRTELYNSPLHF	TGTGCCAGCAGCCGGACAGAGCTCTATAATTCACCCCTCCACTTT
.	.	TRBJ1-2	TRBV25-1	CASSDLAKGGYTF	TGTGCCAGCAGTGACTTAGCGAAGGGTGGCTACACCTTC
.	TRBD1	TRBJ1-2	TRBV5-1	CASSWGTGYGYTF	TGCGCCAGCAGCTGGGGGACAGGGTATGGCTACACCTTC
.	.	TRBJ1-4	TRBV27	CASRSHGDRGKLFF	TGTGCCAGCAGATCACACGGAGATAGGGGAAAACTGTTTTTT
once	TRBD2	TRBJ2-7	TRBV5-1	CASSWDTSGAYEQYF	TGCGCCAGCAGCTGGGATACTAGCGGGGCCTACGAGCAGTACTTC
.	.	TRBJ2-7	TRBV29-1	CSVVLRSTYEQYF	TGCAGCGTTGTCTTGCGGTCGACCTACGAGCAGTACTTC
.	TRBD1	TRBJ1-5	TRBV6-5	CASRPDRVGGQPQHF	TGTGCCAGCAGGCCAGACAGGGTAGGAGGCCAGCCCCAGCATTTT
.	TRBD1	TRBJ1-5	TRBV10-2	CASSGDRNQPQHF	TGCGCCAGCAGCGGGGACAGAAATCAGCCCCAGCATTTT
few	TRBD2	TRBJ2-7	TRBV7-2	CASSTPGTSGPHEQYF	TGTGCCAGCAGCACTCCCGGGACTAGCGGGCCCCACGAGCAGTACTTC
.	TRBD2	TRBJ2-1	TRBV11-2	CASRRSGGPNNEQFF	TGTGCCAGCAGGAGAAGCGGGGGGCCTAACAATGAGCAGTTCTTC
.	.	TRBJ2-1	TRBV15	CATSRDRGSEQFF	TGTGCCACCAGCAGAGATCGGGGGAGTGAGCAGTTCTTC
.	TRBD1	TRBJ2-1	TRBV19	CASSLQGSLYNEQFF	TGTGCCAGTAGCCTACAGGGGAGTCTCTACAATGAGCAGTTCTTC
.	.	TRBJ2-7	TRBV6-6	CASSSPQTGYEQYF	TGTGCCAGCAGTTCCCCTCAGACAGGCTACGAGCAGTACTTC
.	TRBD1	TRBJ1-1	TRBV5-4	CASSLMGTGSTEAFF	TGTGCCAGCAGCTTGATGGGGACAGGGAGCACTGAAGCTTTCTTT
.	.	TRBJ1-1	TRBV19	CASSILTGYTEAFF	TGTGCCAGTAGTATTCTGACGGGGTACACTGAAGCTTTCTTT
.	.	TRBJ1-5	TRBV19	CASSDKLISPQHF	TGTGCCAGTAGCGACAAGTTAATCAGCCCCCAGCATTTT
.	.	TRBJ2-7	TRBV4-3	CASSQELTDAYEQYF	TGCGCCAGCAGCCAAGAGCTGACTGACGCATACGAGCAGTACTTC
.	.	TRBJ2-7	TRBV7-6	CASSPERSSYEQYF	TGTGCCAGCAGCCCAGAGCGCAGCTCCTACGAGCAGTACTTC
.	.	TRBJ1-5	TRBV11-2	CASSLGNSPNQPQHF	TGTGCCAGCAGCTTAGGCAACAGCCCTAACCAGCCCCAGCATTTT
.	.	TRBJ1-2	TRBV19	CASSTGGVSGYTF	TGTGCCAGTAGTACGGGGGGCGTCAGTGGCTACACCTTC
few	TRBD1	TRBJ1-4	TRBV18	CASSPGQATFYEKLFF	TGTGCCAGCTCACCGGGACAGGCCACATTCTATGAAAAACTGTTTTTT
.	.	TRBJ1-2	TRBV6-5	CASSYHRDYGYTF	TGTGCCAGCAGTTACCACAGGGATTATGGCTACACCTTC